This entry features one T cell receptor beta chain sequence. Which antigen it targets is not known. No per-base quality is available; no much larger clone lies one base away. This sample is part of a study of blood T cell repertoires in COVID-19 (dated by TCRdb to the early 2020s). Regarding the study in general: The collaborator samples originated in the United States, Italy and Spain and spanned the acute and convalescent phases of COVID-19. The prospective study material was composed of cDNA or gDNA derived from T cells, B-cell-depleted T cells, or PBMCs. The dataset comprised deeply sampled blood TCRbeta repertoires from subjects exposed to, actively infected with, or recovered from COVID-19. The repertoires were made available in a free public database intended to serve as a resource for research on the immune response to SARS-CoV-2. The samples were drawn from two sources: the first 160 participants of the ongoing ImmuneRACE study, and 1,254 subjects contributed by 6 global collaborators. The sample metadata nearly always contained a de-identified subject ID, COVID-19 status, age in years and sex. HLA class I and class II types, where available, came from metadata supplied by the sample provider rather than from assay-based typing.

TCRbeta CDR3 regions were amplified from genomic DNA by means of the immunoSEQ Assay, a bias-controlled multiplex PCR. Per the authors' processing: Within the assay, amplification of reference gene primers was used to estimate how many nucleated cells each sample contained. To quantify the absolute abundance of each unique TCRbeta CDR3 rearrangement, sequence reads were collapsed and filtered. For each sample, productive Simpson clonality was calculated by taking the square root of Simpson's diversity index across productive rearrangements. TCRdb provides this immuneACCESS table in a form limited to in-frame rearrangements. Some clones are lacking; in checked studies, under half of them reflect an unresolved V gene, and why the rest are absent is not known. V and J calls and clone size come straight from that table; D and trimming were deduced from the DNA. For this sample there are a few hundred thousand clones; over 75% appear just once. The ten largest make up under 3% of the sample.

Participants in the prospective study were enrolled through a virtual design, were aged roughly 18 to 100 years, and lived in 24 United States geographic areas. To assign participants to cohorts, the prospective study relied on clinical history that participants themselves reported in a screening survey and a study questionnaire. Recovered participants in ImmuneRACE Cohort 3 were defined as having two consecutive negative NP/OP PCR tests, clearance from a healthcare professional, or resolution of symptoms. In the prospective study, whole blood, serum and a nasopharyngeal or oropharyngeal swab were collected from each participant by mobile phlebotomists. Prospective study participants could optionally give additional blood draws and questionnaires over an approximately 2-month period. Before DNA extraction, blood samples from the prospective study were shipped at room temperature or frozen. Paper-wide results and their limitations: Clinical and demographic metadata were provided uncurated, with the amount varying by source and participant.

Sequencing used PBMCs or T cells enriched from blood (not recorded which). The receptor was derived from a young woman who had recovered from COVID-19.

Read as DNA, the sequence is TGTGCCAGCCGGGGAAGAGGTGAAGCTTTCTTT. The translation is CASRGRGEAFF. This sequence uses TRBV6-5 and TRBJ1-1, with no confidently assigned D gene. The cysteine opens and the phenylalanine closes a CDR3 of 11 amino acids. Just CDR3 DNA is preserved here, 33 bases in frame from base 1. The germline V gene yields MNHEY for CDR1 and SVGAGI for CDR2. At the junction V is shortened by 8 bases and J by 7 bases, with 11 bases in between.